This TCR beta chain is drawn from a study of cytomegalovirus exposure and HLA in healthy donors. The method was immunoSEQ multiplex PCR; TCRdb's version includes in-frame clones alone and lacks a portion of them. The sample gives some 140,000 clones, approximately 86% of which show up once; approximately 20% is in the top ten. The clonotype comes from a young man in good health and CMV-seropositive. The sequencing input was PBMCs.

CDR3 nucleotide sequence: TGCAGCGTTCTCGTGACAGGGGGACAGTTTAGCAATCAGCCCCAGCATTTT. It encodes CSVLVTGGQFSNQPQHF. This rearrangement joins TRBV29-1 to TRBJ1-5; 9 nucleotides line up with TRBD1. V gave up 5 bases and J gave up 0 bases; unmatched junction bases: 11. CDR3 length: 17 residues. Per the germline V gene, CDR1 is SQVTM and CDR2 is ANQGSEA.